This T cell receptor beta chain was recovered during a study of T cells in Graves' hyperthyroidism and ophthalmopathy. This CDR3 is built from 13 residues. Germline V gene data show CDR1 as MDHEN and CDR2 as SYDVKM. V lost 8 bases, J lost 3 bases, and 13 bases lay in between. Of note for this clonotype: Possible read error: a much larger clone is one base away.

RNA transcripts yielded amplified TCR beta CDR3 regions. Researchers ran a first-round RT-PCR on the TCR CDR3 using the HTBI primer set. TCRdb used MiXCR to reprocess the multiplex PCR reads, holding one entry per CDR3 protein. The table has about 530,000 distinct CDR3 sequences, about 15% seen once; the top ten hold approximately 18%. This sequence joins TRBV28 and TRBJ1-2; D unresolved. Input material: blood. The sequence derives from a woman between 18 and 29 years old with Graves' ophthalmopathy. The CDR3 is CASGHNYDYGYTF. CDR3 coding DNA: TGTGCCAGCGGCCACAACTACGACTATGGCTACACCTTC.